Below, 10 T cell receptor beta chains from the same sample are listed, as sequenced in a study of cytomegalovirus exposure and HLA in healthy donors. TCRdb's table, derived via immunoSEQ multiplex PCR, lists solely in-frame clones and lacks some. The profile shows 300,000 to 400,000 clones, roughly 90% of them singletons. The source material was PBMCs. The origin of the receptors is a woman younger than 30 in good health and CMV-seronegative.

This chain joins TRBV4-1 and TRBJ2-7; 8 nucleotides align to TRBD1. J was trimmed by 4 bases and V by 5 bases; bases with no gene match: 4. The CDR3 contains 13 residues. Germline values: CDR1 MGHRA, CDR2 YSYEKL. The CDR3 region is CASSSDRAYEQYF. CDR3 coding DNA: TGCGCCAGCAGCTCGGACAGGGCGTACGAGCAGTACTTC.

The V call is TRBV6-5, the J call TRBJ1-2; the D gene is possibly TRBD1 (5 bases). Germline V gene data show CDR1 as MNHEY and CDR2 as SVGAGI. This CDR3 region has 14 residues. Trimming shortened V by 7 bases and J by 8 bases, and 20 bases separated the two germline ends. This chain's CDR3 is CASKRGGNRGGYTF. For the CDR3, the DNA is TGTGCCAGCAAGAGGGGAGGAAATAGAGGCGGCTACACCTTC.

The CDR3 spells CASTTGGGNQPQHF. The DNA of the CDR3 is TGTGCCAGCACAACGGGGGGGGGTAATCAGCCCCAGCATTTT. The chain uses TRBV6-1 and TRBJ1-5; maybe TRBD1 (5 bases). Germline V gives CDR1 MNHNS, CDR2 SASEGT. V was shortened by 7 bases and J by 4 bases, with 14 bases between the two germline ends. CDR3 length equals 14 residues.

The count of this clone is one. This sequence joins TRBV5-8 and TRBJ1-4, with a possible D match to TRBD1 (5 bases). This CDR3 comprises 16 residues. Germline values: CDR1 SGHTS, CDR2 YDEGEE. V lost 2 bases and J 4 bases, leaving 15 bases between the germline ends. The CDR3 DNA reads TGTGCCAGCAGCTTCGGAGGGACGGCCGGTAATGAAAAACTGTTTTTT. It specifies CASSFGGTAGNEKLFF.

This chain uses TRBV21-1 with TRBJ2-5; TRBD2, the table's D call, was not compared with the DNA. TRBV21-1 is a pseudogene. The CDR3 has 17 residues. The CDR3 sequence is CASSPMGTSGIQETQYF. In DNA form, the CDR3 reads TGTGCCAGCAGCCCTATGGGGACTAGCGGGATTCAAGAGACCCAGTACTTC.

This rearrangement joins TRBV6-6 to TRBJ2-5; 10 nucleotides match TRBD1. The germline gives CDR1 MNHNY, CDR2 SVGAGI (reference sequence). The junction had 11 bases not matched to a gene; V was cut back by 4 bases and J by 9 bases. The CDR3 covers 15 residues. The CDR3 DNA follows: TGTGCCAGCAGTTCCCCGACAGGGGGCAAAGGGGCCCAGTACTTC. It is translated as CASSSPTGGKGAQYF.

The chain's CDR3 is CASSGGTSGDLFSYEQYF. The CDR3 bases are TGTGCCAGCAGCGGGGGGACTAGCGGGGACCTTTTCTCCTACGAGCAGTACTTC. The chain is built from TRBV9 and TRBJ2-7, with 13 nucleotides matching TRBD2. This CDR3 region has 18 residues. Germline V gene sequence: CDR1 SGDLS, CDR2 YYNGEE. V trimming: 3 bases; J trimming: 0 bases; junction bases outside the gene matches: 9.

This chain connects TRBV4-2 to TRBJ1-2; no firm D call. This CDR3 has 15 amino acids. V was cut by 4 bases and J by 4 bases, with 16 bases left in between. Germline CDR1 reads LGHNA; CDR2 reads YNFKEQ. In DNA form, the CDR3 reads TGTGCCAGCAGCCTACGTCCCGATGGGAGCTATGGCTACACCTTC. It encodes CASSLRPDGSYGYTF.

This clone is a singleton in its sample. The chain couples TRBV10-2 to TRBJ2-5; 7 positions match TRBD2. V dropped 8 bases and J dropped 2; count of bases not matched to a gene: 5. The CDR3 has 13 amino acids. Germline loops: CDR1 WSHSY, CDR2 SAAADI. Written as DNA, the CDR3 is TGCGCCAGCGGAGGTAGCGGGCAAGAGACCCAGTACTTC. Protein product: CASGGSGQETQYF.

This clone was seen just once. The chain couples TRBV18 to TRBJ1-3, with D tentatively TRBD1 (5 bases). The CDR3 contains 15 residues. Trimming removed 3 bases at V and 4 bases at J, with 13 bases between. From germline, CDR1 is KGHSH and CDR2 LQKENI. The chain's CDR3 is CASSPQGRNGNTIYF. CDR3 coding DNA: TGTGCCAGCTCACCCCAGGGCCGAAACGGAAACACCATATATTTT.